This T cell receptor (beta chain) originates from a study of CD8 T cells in ankylosing spondylitis. Study results and limitations: There were earlier reports of some motif variants in reactive arthritis synovial fluid and blood. A motif of under 10 highly homologous TCR beta variants was seen as apparently characteristic of ankylosing spondylitis blood. Disease-associated clonotypes exhibited CD8+ identity and were relatively infrequent in peripheral blood.

Preparation of TCR beta libraries was done by quantitative 5'-RACE with molecular barcodes. MiXCR, run by TCRdb on the 5' RACE reads, gives a single entry per CDR3 protein. The sample consists of approximately 440,000 distinct CDR3 sequences, about 15% of them appearing once. Germline loops: CDR1 KGHDR, CDR2 SFDVKD. Losses at the gene ends were 4 bases for V and 1 base for J; bases not matched to a gene: 4. There are 17 residues in the CDR3. Notes on this clonotype: Antigen unknown.

The clonotype was recovered from a male donor with ankylosing spondylitis. The sample was blood, either unsorted or a sorted T cell fraction (not recorded which). The chain combines TRBV24-1 with TRBJ2-6; the match to TRBD1 covers 9 bases. The CDR3 spells CATSDPGTGSGANVLTF. CDR3 bases: TGTGCCACCAGTGACCCCGGGACAGGGTCTGGGGCCAACGTCCTGACTTTC.